Given below is one TCR beta chain in context. Its matching antigen is unknown. Germline CDR1 is DFQATT and CDR2 is SNEGSKA (reference sequence). CDR3 length: 14 residues. Deletions cut 2 bases from V and 2 bases from J, with 10 bases between. TCRdb fed the reads into MiXCR, producing one record per CDR3 protein. The sample lists 700,000 to 900,000 distinct CDR3 sequences, approximately 32% occurring once. This sample is drawn from a study of T cell repertoires in cytomegalovirus infection. Study summary: Well-studied HLA-B-restricted epitopes and recently identified HLA-C-restricted epitopes of CMV were both used in the study.

The chain joins TRBV20-1 to TRBJ1-5; TRBD1 is a possible D gene (5 bases). This receptor was identified in a human donor in good health (CMV status not recorded). Some clones in this sample may be carry-over from other donors' samples. The input for sequencing was cultured CD8+ T cells from PBMCs, taken from culture after CMV antigen stimulation. DNA for the CDR3: TGCAGTGCTAGACAGGGTTTGGGCAATCAGCCCCAGCATTTT. This encodes CSARQGLGNQPQHF.